The rows below give T cell receptor beta chains drawn from one sample of a study of technical replicates of blood from a few donors. The protocol was immunoSEQ multiplex PCR, while the TCRdb copy is restricted to in-frame clones and leaves out a portion. Of roughly 80,000 clones in the sample, around 92% are singletons; the top ten hold around 0.43%. Sequencing used T cells isolated from PBMCs. The source is a human donor in good health. Each CDR3 is given with its conserved first and last residue. Fields, in order: J gene, D gene, V gene, clone size, CDR3 DNA, CDR3 protein. The D gene is left open where the match is weak. Clone size is shown for a subset of rows, as once, few, many or a class of expanded clone.

J: TRBJ2-5
D: TRBD1
V: TRBV29-1
size: .
DNA: TGCAGCGCCGGGACAGTACAAGAGACCCAGTACTTC
CDR3: CSAGTVQETQYF

J: TRBJ1-1
D: .
V: TRBV30
size: few
DNA: TGTGCCTGGAGTGTATCCCACTACACTGAAGCTTTCTTT
CDR3: CAWSVSHYTEAFF

J: TRBJ1-4
D: .
V: TRBV30
size: .
DNA: TGTGCCTGGAGTGTTTTTACAGGAGATGAAAAACTGTTTTTT
CDR3: CAWSVFTGDEKLFF

J: TRBJ2-7
D: TRBD2
V: TRBV10-3
size: .
DNA: TGTGCCATCAGTGACCCCGTTCTCGAGCGGGAGGTCGAGCAGTACTTC
CDR3: CAISDPVLEREVEQYF

J: TRBJ1-2
D: .
V: TRBV9
size: .
DNA: TGTGCCAGCAGCGTAGTGAGTGGCTATGGCTACACCTTC
CDR3: CASSVVSGYGYTF

J: TRBJ1-1
D: .
V: TRBV19
size: .
DNA: TGTGCCAGTAGTATATACAGGGCCAGGTACACTGAAGCTTTCTTT
CDR3: CASSIYRARYTEAFF

J: TRBJ1-3
D: .
V: TRBV7-9
size: .
DNA: TGTGCCAGCAGCCACACGTCACGAAACACCATATATTTT
CDR3: CASSHTSRNTIYF

J: TRBJ2-3
D: TRBD2
V: TRBV11-3
size: .
DNA: TGTGCCAGCAGCTTACGGCTAGCGGGGGACACAGATACGCAGTATTTT
CDR3: CASSLRLAGDTDTQYF

J: TRBJ2-7
D: TRBD2
V: TRBV29-1
size: .
DNA: TGCAGCGTTTCCACTAGCGCGTCCTACGAGCAGTACTTC
CDR3: CSVSTSASYEQYF

J: TRBJ1-2
D: TRBD1
V: TRBV14
size: .
DNA: TGTGCCAGCAGCCCGGGACAGGGCTTCAACTATGGCTACACCTTC
CDR3: CASSPGQGFNYGYTF

J: TRBJ2-3
D: .
V: TRBV2
size: .
DNA: TGTGCCAGCAGTTGGACTCTTAGCACAGATACGCAGTATTTT
CDR3: CASSWTLSTDTQYF

J: TRBJ1-2
D: .
V: TRBV6-1
size: .
DNA: TGTGCCAGCAGCGCACGCCGAACAGGGCACTATGGCTACACCTTC
CDR3: CASSARRTGHYGYTF

J: TRBJ1-2
D: TRBD1
V: TRBV5-4
size: once
DNA: TGTGCCAGCAGCTTCCCAGGGGGCAGGGTTGGCTACACCTTC
CDR3: CASSFPGGRVGYTF

J: TRBJ2-1
D: TRBD2
V: TRBV7-8
size: once
DNA: TGTGCCAGCAGCTCAGATCCATTGCGGGAGAATGAGCAGTTCTTC
CDR3: CASSSDPLRENEQFF

J: TRBJ2-5
D: .
V: TRBV11-2
size: .
DNA: TGTGCCAGCAGCACGAATCCAGTTCAGACCCAGTACTTC
CDR3: CASSTNPVQTQYF

J: TRBJ2-1
D: .
V: TRBV19
size: .
DNA: TGTGCCAGTAGTAAATTCACCGGGGAAGGTGAGCAGTTCTTC
CDR3: CASSKFTGEGEQFF

J: TRBJ2-7
D: .
V: TRBV20-1
size: once
DNA: TGCAGTGCTTCCGGGACCTACGAGCAGTACTTC
CDR3: CSASGTYEQYF

J: TRBJ2-7
D: .
V: TRBV30
size: .
DNA: TGTGCGGGAACCGGGACTCCCTACGAGCAGTACTTC
CDR3: CAGTGTPYEQYF

J: TRBJ2-7
D: TRBD1
V: TRBV23-1
size: .
DNA: TGCGCCTGCCGACAGGGGTCGGTCTACGAGCAGTACTTC
CDR3: CACRQGSVYEQYF

J: TRBJ2-3
D: .
V: TRBV7-2
size: .
DNA: TGTGCCAGCAGCATTACAGGGTCAGATACGCAGTATTTT
CDR3: CASSITGSDTQYF

J: TRBJ1-2
D: .
V: TRBV2
size: .
DNA: TGTGCCAGCAGGGGAGACGGATACTATGGCTACACCTTC
CDR3: CASRGDGYYGYTF

J: TRBJ2-5
D: .
V: TRBV7-9
size: once
DNA: TGTGCCAGCAGCCTGGGGAGCGGGTTGTACCAAGAGACCCAGTACTTC
CDR3: CASSLGSGLYQETQYF

J: TRBJ2-7
D: TRBD1
V: TRBV18
size: .
DNA: TGTGCCAGCTCACTCCGGACAGGGAGCTCGGGGGAGCAGTACTTC
CDR3: CASSLRTGSSGEQYF

J: TRBJ2-1
D: .
V: TRBV9
size: .
DNA: TGTGCCAGCAGCGTGCAGACAGGTTTGCAGTTCTTC
CDR3: CASSVQTGLQFF

J: TRBJ2-5
D: .
V: TRBV10-3
size: .
DNA: TGTGCCATCAGTGATTTACCTGAGGCGACCCAGTACTTC
CDR3: CAISDLPEATQYF

J: TRBJ2-5
D: .
V: TRBV5-1
size: once
DNA: TGCGCCAGCAGCTTTGCAGAACAAGAGACCCAGTACTTC
CDR3: CASSFAEQETQYF

J: TRBJ1-1
D: .
V: TRBV5-1
size: .
DNA: TGCGCCAGCAGCTTAAAAGGAGGGGAGGAGGTTTACACTGAAGCTTTCTTT
CDR3: CASSLKGGEEVYTEAFF

J: TRBJ1-5
D: TRBD1
V: TRBV7-9
size: .
DNA: TGTGCCAGCAAGGGACAGGGGAATCAGCCCCAGCATTTT
CDR3: CASKGQGNQPQHF

J: TRBJ1-1
D: .
V: TRBV14
size: .
DNA: TGTGCCAGCAGCCCGATGTACGGGAAGGCTTTCTTT
CDR3: CASSPMYGKAFF

J: TRBJ1-1
D: .
V: TRBV30
size: .
DNA: TGTGCCTGGAGTTCCGCGTACACTGAAGCTTTCTTT
CDR3: CAWSSAYTEAFF

J: TRBJ1-2
D: .
V: TRBV19
size: .
DNA: TGTGCCAGTAGACGGGATGGCTACACCTTC
CDR3: CASRRDGYTF

J: TRBJ1-3
D: TRBD1
V: TRBV7-2
size: .
DNA: TGTGCCAGCAGCTTATGGTTCGTGGCAGGGACAGATGGAAACACCATATATTTT
CDR3: CASSLWFVAGTDGNTIYF

J: TRBJ2-7
D: .
V: TRBV10-3
size: once
DNA: TGTGCCATCAGTGAGTACAGCTCCTACGAGCAGTACTTC
CDR3: CAISEYSSYEQYF

J: TRBJ2-7
D: TRBD1
V: TRBV6-5
size: .
DNA: TGTGCCAGCAGTTTCCCGGTGGCAGGGGGAGACTACGAGCAGTACTTC
CDR3: CASSFPVAGGDYEQYF

J: TRBJ2-7
D: TRBD2
V: TRBV4-2
size: .
DNA: TGTGCCAGCAGCCCATTTCTAGCGGGAGGGCTATACGAGCAGTACTTC
CDR3: CASSPFLAGGLYEQYF

J: TRBJ1-2
D: .
V: TRBV10-3
size: .
DNA: TGTGCCATCAGTCCGGGGGATAACTATGGCTACACCTTC
CDR3: CAISPGDNYGYTF

J: TRBJ2-7
D: .
V: TRBV11-3
size: .
DNA: TGTGCCAGCAGGCAGGGGAGTGCGGGCCACGAGCAGTACTTC
CDR3: CASRQGSAGHEQYF

J: TRBJ1-2
D: .
V: TRBV7-2
size: .
DNA: TGTGCCAGCAGCTTCCAGGGTAGGGGCTACACCTTC
CDR3: CASSFQGRGYTF

J: TRBJ2-3
D: TRBD2
V: TRBV5-6
size: .
DNA: TGTGCCAGCAGCTTGGTAGCCGGGACTACCTCGGGAGATACGCAGTATTTT
CDR3: CASSLVAGTTSGDTQYF

J: TRBJ1-5
D: .
V: TRBV28
size: .
DNA: TGTGCCAGCAGTCTTGATACAATAAGCAATCAGCCCCAGCATTTT
CDR3: CASSLDTISNQPQHF

J: TRBJ1-4
D: TRBD1
V: TRBV5-3
size: .
DNA: TGTGCCAGAAGCGCGGACAGGGTAGGTGCCTGTGCAACTAATGAAAAACTGTTTTTT
CDR3: CARSADRVGACATNEKLFF

J: TRBJ1-1
D: TRBD1
V: TRBV5-6
size: .
DNA: TGTGCCAGCAGTTTAAACAGGGGGCGCCGCACTGAAGCTTTCTTT
CDR3: CASSLNRGRRTEAFF

J: TRBJ1-5
D: .
V: TRBV11-2
size: .
DNA: TGTGCCAGCAGCACCCAGAGGGATCAGCCCCAGCATTTT
CDR3: CASSTQRDQPQHF

J: TRBJ2-1
D: .
V: TRBV27
size: .
DNA: TGTGCCAGCAGTCCCACAGGGACCAATGAGCAGTTCTTC
CDR3: CASSPTGTNEQFF

J: TRBJ1-3
D: TRBD1
V: TRBV11-2
size: .
DNA: TGTGCCAGCAGCAACAGGGGTTTGACTGGAAACACCATATATTTT
CDR3: CASSNRGLTGNTIYF

J: TRBJ2-7
D: TRBD1
V: TRBV13
size: .
DNA: TGTGCCAGCAGCTACGGGACAGGCTCCTACGAGCAGTACTTC
CDR3: CASSYGTGSYEQYF

J: TRBJ1-4
D: .
V: TRBV11-2
size: .
DNA: TGTGCCAGCAGCCTCCACCTGGGCTCCAATGAAAAACTGTTTTTT
CDR3: CASSLHLGSNEKLFF

J: TRBJ1-3
D: .
V: TRBV29-1
size: .
DNA: TGCAGCGTTGAAGCGTCTCGAAACACCATATATTTT
CDR3: CSVEASRNTIYF

J: TRBJ2-7
D: TRBD1
V: TRBV2
size: .
DNA: TGTGCCAGCAGTAGGACAGGGGGTTACGAGCAGTACTTC
CDR3: CASSRTGGYEQYF

J: TRBJ2-7
D: TRBD2
V: TRBV9
size: .
DNA: TGTGCCAGCAGCGTGGGGACTAGTCTCGAGCAGTACTTC
CDR3: CASSVGTSLEQYF

J: TRBJ2-7
D: .
V: TRBV28
size: .
DNA: TGTGCCAGCAGTTTAACGGGGGTCACCTCCTACGAGCAGTACTTC
CDR3: CASSLTGVTSYEQYF

J: TRBJ1-1
D: TRBD1
V: TRBV27
size: .
DNA: TGTGCCAGCACCTTGACAGGGGGTACCACTGAAGCTTTCTTT
CDR3: CASTLTGGTTEAFF

J: TRBJ2-7
D: .
V: TRBV19
size: once
DNA: TGTGCCAGTAGTGTACAGGGATTGGAGCAGTACTTC
CDR3: CASSVQGLEQYF

J: TRBJ2-7
D: TRBD2
V: TRBV4-1
size: .
DNA: TGCGCCAGCAGCCAAGAGACGGGAGGAAGCTACGAGCAGTACTTC
CDR3: CASSQETGGSYEQYF

J: TRBJ2-7
D: TRBD1
V: TRBV4-1
size: .
DNA: TGCGCCAGCAGCCAGAGACAGGGGGGAGCAGACGAGCAGTACTTC
CDR3: CASSQRQGGADEQYF